These 9 T cell receptor beta chains were all obtained from the same sample, sequenced in a study of STAT3 mutations in large granular lymphocyte leukemia. Antigens of these TCRs are unknown. Method: immunoSEQ multiplex PCR; TCRdb's copy keeps in-frame clones and lacks some. The sample has around 10,000 clones; around 49% are singletons. Findings of the study overall: Every T-LGLL patient had at least one immunodominant TCRbeta clonotype.

Input material: peripheral blood mononuclear cells. The receptors here all came from a boy younger than 18 with T-cell large granular lymphocyte leukemia. Some clones in this sample may be carry-over from other donors' samples.

The rearrangement joins TRBV27 to TRBJ2-7; TRBD1 is a possible D gene (6 bases). The CDR3 consists of 10 residues. V lost 7 bases and J lost 5, with 6 bases in between. The germline V gene encodes CDR1 MNHEY and CDR2 SMNVEV (reference sequence). The CDR3 DNA reads as TGTGCCAGCAAGGGGGACGAGCAGTACTTC. As protein: CASKGDEQYF.

The chain uses TRBV5-5 and TRBJ1-2; 7 nucleotides line up with TRBD1. The CDR3 length is 15 residues. CDR1 and CDR2 from the germline V gene are SGHKS and YYEKEE (reference sequence). After removal of 0 bases from V and 2 bases from J, the junction contained 4 bases not matched to a gene. CDR3 in DNA: TGTGCCAGCAGCTTGGGAGGGACAGCCAACTATGGCTACACCTTC. This translates into CASSLGGTANYGYTF.

This clone appeared a single time. The chain carries TRBV5-1 and TRBJ1-6, with 12 bases lining up with TRBD1. The CDR3 loop spans 16 amino acids. V gave up 4 bases and J gave up 10 bases; unmatched junction bases: 9. The germline gives CDR1 SGHRS, CDR2 YFSETQ. CDR3 residues: CASSLRDRGLRSPLHF. The CDR3, as DNA: TGCGCCAGCAGCCTCCGGGACAGGGGGCTTCGGTCACCCCTCCACTTT.

This clone was detected a few times. The rearrangement uses TRBV2 and TRBJ1-4; D not certain. The CDR3 loop spans 15 amino acids. In germline, CDR1 is SNHLY, CDR2 FYNNEI. The V end was cut by 6 bases, the J end by 5 bases, with 16 bases between. In nucleotides, the CDR3 is TGTGCCAGCAGAGGACTAATTGGGCGGAATGAAAAACTGTTTTTT. Protein product: CASRGLIGRNEKLFF.

This chain links TRBV18 with TRBJ2-7; weak D call: TRBD2 (6 bases). V lost 0 bases and J 1 base, leaving 10 bases between the germline ends. The CDR3 consists of 15 residues. The V gene's germline CDR1 is KGHSH and CDR2 LQKENI. The CDR3 is CASSPPGGSSYEQYF. CDR3 nucleotide sequence: TGTGCCAGCTCACCACCGGGGGGATCTTCCTACGAGCAGTACTTC.

This chain uses TRBV27 with TRBJ1-5; unclear D gene. With 4 bases removed from V and 4 bases from J, the gap between germline ends came to 5 bases. This CDR3 region has 12 residues. Germline V CDR1 and CDR2: MNHEY, SMNVEV (reference sequence). The CDR3 DNA sequence: TGTGCCAGCAGTTCCCCTAATCAGCCCCAGCATTTT. Its translation: CASSSPNQPQHF.

CDR3 sequence: CASIFRQGSSNTEAFF. In DNA, the CDR3 is TGTGCCAGTATATTCCGACAGGGTAGCTCGAACACTGAAGCTTTCTTT. This chain connects TRBV6-6 to TRBJ1-1; 7 bases fit TRBD1. The length of the CDR3 is 16 residues. The J segment lost 1 base and the V segment lost 9 bases, leaving 14 bases of the junction unmatched. Germline CDR1 and CDR2: MNHNY and SVGAGI (reference sequence).

V gene TRBV5-1 combines with J gene TRBJ2-7, with 9 bases fitting TRBD1. The CDR3 loop spans 13 amino acids. The junction had 0 bases not matched to a gene; V was cut back by 0 bases and J by 5 bases. CDR1 and CDR2 (germline): SGHRS, YFSETQ. CDR3 coding DNA: TGCGCCAGCAGCTTGGGGACAGGGGACGAGCAGTACTTC. It encodes CASSLGTGDEQYF.

The rearrangement uses TRBV29-1 and TRBJ1-3; a weak D match, TRBD1 (5 bases). V lost 3 bases and J lost 7, with 10 bases in between. The CDR3 is 12 amino acids. CDR1 and CDR2 (germline): SQVTM, ANQGSEA. DNA for the CDR3: TGCAGCGTTGAGCAGGGACCCAACACCATATATTTT. This codes for CSVEQGPNTIYF.